These 18 T cell receptor beta chains came from one sample sequenced in a study of identical twins. TCRdb re-derived calls from the 5' RACE reads in MiXCR, one entry per CDR3 protein. The sample carries 600,000 to 800,000 distinct CDR3 sequences, 21% recorded once. This sample was shared with a second study, whose subject was T cells expressing NK-cell markers.

Material: PBMCs. These receptor sequences come from a woman between 18 and 29 years old in good health.

Only a few counts were recorded for this clonotype. The rearrangement uses TRBV3-1 and TRBJ1-1; D is uncertain. V lost 0 bases, J lost 8 bases, and 16 bases lay in between. This CDR3 is 15 amino acids long. CDR1 and CDR2 (germline): LGHDT, YNNKEL (reference sequence). The CDR3 spells CASSQDGSGRPEAFF. The CDR3 DNA reads as TGTGCCAGCAGCCAAGATGGCTCCGGCAGGCCAGAAGCTTTCTTT.

This clonotype has just one count. The rearrangement joins TRBV12-3 or TRBV12-4 to TRBJ2-2; D may match TRBD1 or TRBD2 (6 bases each). V dropped 1 base and J dropped 6 bases, with 12 bases sitting between them. The CDR3 is made up of 15 amino acids. CDR3 protein: CASSLVPGAAGELFF. CDR3 nucleotide sequence: TGTGCCAGCAGTTTAGTTCCGGGGGCGGCCGGGGAGCTGTTTTTT.

This clonotype showed up just a few times. This chain joins TRBV10-3 and TRBJ1-2; D ambiguous. V shed 1 base and J shed 3 bases, with 9 bases lying between them. CDR1 ENHRY and CDR2 SYGVKD come from the germline V gene. This CDR3 has 14 residues. DNA of the CDR3: TGTGCCATCAGTGAGTTGGGCCAGTACTATGGCTACACCTTC. This sequence encodes CAISELGQYYGYTF.

The rearrangement links TRBV7-9 to TRBJ2-1; 8 positions match TRBD1. The CDR3 has 16 residues. Germline assignment: CDR1 SEHNR and CDR2 FQNEAQ (reference sequence). Trimming at V came to 0 bases and at J to 4 bases, leaving 5 bases not matched to a gene. CDR3 sequence: CASSLADRDRYNEQFF. CDR3 coding DNA: TGTGCCAGCAGCTTAGCGGACAGGGATCGGTACAATGAGCAGTTCTTC.

This clonotype was seen a few times. CDR3 nucleotides: TGCGCCAGCAGCTTGGCTGACAGAAATACGCAGTATTTT. Translating gives CASSLADRNTQYF. The rearrangement links TRBV5-1 to TRBJ2-3; D is perhaps TRBD1 (5 bases). Trimming took 0 bases from V and 7 from J, leaving 9 bases between them. In germline, CDR1 is SGHRS, CDR2 YFSETQ. The CDR3 is 13 residues long. Together with reference TRBV5-1 and TRBJ2-3, the CDR3 gives the full variable domain: KAGVTQTPRYLIKTRGQQVTLSCSPISGHRSVSWYQQTPGQGLQFLFEYFSETQRNKGNFPGRFSGRQFSNSRSEMNVSTLELGDSALYLCASSLADRNTQYFGPGTRLTVL.

In its sample, this clonotype was seen a few times. The chain employs TRBV20-1 and TRBJ2-3; 8 nucleotides line up with TRBD2. This CDR3 has 16 residues. Trimming took 0 bases from V and 5 from J; bases not matched to a gene: 10. Germline V lookup: CDR1 DFQATT, CDR2 SNEGSKA (reference sequence). Here the CDR3 reads CSAREGTSGSLDTQYF. DNA of the CDR3: TGCAGTGCTAGAGAGGGAACTAGCGGCTCCCTAGATACGCAGTATTTT.

CDR3 nucleotides: TGTGCCAGCAGACCTTTTCGCGGGAGGGAGCGGGAGCAGTACTTC. It translates to CASRPFRGREREQYF. The chain uses TRBV12-3 or TRBV12-4 and TRBJ2-7; 9 bases fit TRBD2. This CDR3 region has 15 residues. The V and J ends lost 6 bases and 7 bases, in that order; junction bases with no gene match: 13.

For the CDR3, the DNA is TGCAGCGTTGCTGGTGGGGCCAACGTCCTGACTTTC. Its translation: CSVAGGANVLTF. The chain couples TRBV29-1 to TRBJ2-6; the D is unclear. Trimming stripped 4 bases from V and 3 bases from J, with 4 bases between. The CDR3 has 12 amino acids. In germline, CDR1 is SQVTM, CDR2 ANQGSEA. The full variable domain, completed using reference TRBV29-1 and TRBJ2-6, is SAVISQKPSRDICQRGTSLTIQCQVDSQVTMMFWYRQQPGQSLTLIATANQGSEATYESGFVIDKFPISRPNLTFSTLTVSNMSPEDSSIYLCSVAGGANVLTFGAGSRLTVL.

This clonotype showed up just a few times. The chain couples TRBV11-2 to TRBJ2-3; 11 bases map to TRBD2. Germline V gene lookup returns CDR1 SGHAT and CDR2 FQNNGV. Unmatched junction bases numbered 8, after V lost 4 bases and J lost 5 bases. The CDR3 runs 16 residues. The CDR3 spells CASSSTPLAGGDTQYF. CDR3 nucleotides: TGTGCCAGCAGCTCTACGCCCCTAGCGGGGGGAGATACGCAGTATTTT.

The rearrangement joins TRBV18 to TRBJ2-5; TRBD2 might be the D (5 bases). Trimming removed 3 bases at V and 5 bases at J, with 16 bases between. Germline loops: CDR1 KGHSH, CDR2 LQKENI. The length of the CDR3 is 15 residues. CDR3 bases: TGTGCCAGCTCACCGCTATACACACGAGGGGAGACCCAGTACTTC. Its translation is CASSPLYTRGETQYF.

The chain recombines TRBV7-9 with TRBJ2-7; tentative D call: TRBD2 (5 bases). Trimming took off 1 base at V and 4 bases at J, with 20 bases between the two ends. Germline assignment: CDR1 SEHNR and CDR2 FQNEAQ (reference sequence). The CDR3 contains 17 residues. CDR3 residues: CASSLGVVVVDFYEQYF. The CDR3 DNA reads TGTGCCAGCAGCTTAGGAGTTGTCGTCGTGGACTTTTACGAGCAGTACTTC.

This sequence joins TRBV5-6 and TRBJ2-1; no clear D gene. CDR1 and CDR2 (germline): SGHDT, YYEEEE. This CDR3 is 16 amino acids long. V was pared by 1 base and J by 0 bases, with 11 bases between. CDR3 nucleotides: TGTGCCAGCAGCTTGTTCGTCCCAGTCTCCTACAATGAGCAGTTCTTC. It codes for CASSLFVPVSYNEQFF.

The chain's CDR3 is CATSDYSTGELFF. CDR3 in DNA: TGTGCCACCAGTGATTACAGCACCGGGGAGCTGTTTTTT. The V gene is TRBV24-1, the J gene TRBJ2-2, with D unresolved. The germline gives CDR1 KGHDR, CDR2 SFDVKD. The CDR3 consists of 13 residues. Trimming took 2 bases from V and 4 from J, leaving 4 bases between them.

The chain is built from TRBV7-9 and TRBJ2-3; 7 bases align to TRBD2. The junction had 9 bases not matched to a gene; V was cut back by 4 bases and J by 2 bases. CDR3 length: 16 amino acids. In germline, CDR1 is SEHNR, CDR2 FQNEAQ (reference sequence). CDR3 region: CASSSGSGANTDTQYF. The CDR3 nucleotides read TGTGCCAGCAGCTCAGGAAGCGGGGCAAACACAGATACGCAGTATTTT.

With respect to this clonotype: The CDR3 end shows no conserved phenylalanine or tryptophan, and so a read error is likely. The V call is TRBV20-1, the J call TRBJ1-1; D unclear. CDR1 and CDR2 from the germline V gene are DFQATT and SNEGSKA (reference sequence). The CDR3 loop spans 14 amino acids. The germline V and J ends were trimmed by 3 bases and 1 base, with 12 bases remaining between them. The CDR3 DNA sequence: TGCAGTGCTAGTTACGGCGGACCGAACACTGAAGCTTTCTGT. It codes for CSASYGGPNTEAFC.

The genes are TRBV12-3 or TRBV12-4 and TRBJ2-1; 7 nucleotides line up with TRBD1. Losses at the gene ends were 10 bases for V and 8 bases for J; bases not matched to a gene: 14. This CDR3 spans 14 amino acids. The CDR3 protein is CATLQGKVKDEQFF. The DNA of the CDR3 is TGTGCCACCCTACAGGGGAAGGTGAAAGATGAGCAGTTCTTC.

This clonotype was recorded a few times. The rearrangement links TRBV27 to TRBJ1-2, with 12 bases lining up with TRBD1. This CDR3 has 15 amino acids. Germline CDR1 MNHEY, CDR2 SMNVEV (reference sequence). The V gene end was trimmed by 7 bases and the J gene end by 8 bases; junction bases not matched to a gene: 11. The CDR3 protein is CASKNPGQGAQGYTF. The CDR3 DNA follows: TGTGCCAGCAAGAACCCGGGACAGGGGGCGCAGGGCTACACCTTC.

The chain is built from TRBV4-2 and TRBJ1-5; D uncertain. Germline V gene lookup returns CDR1 LGHNA and CDR2 YNFKEQ. The germline V and J ends were trimmed by 0 bases and 2 bases, with 5 bases remaining between them. CDR3 length: 14 amino acids. The CDR3 DNA follows: TGTGCCAGCAGCCAAGATCAGGGCAATCAGCCCCAGCATTTT. The encoded protein is CASSQDQGNQPQHF.